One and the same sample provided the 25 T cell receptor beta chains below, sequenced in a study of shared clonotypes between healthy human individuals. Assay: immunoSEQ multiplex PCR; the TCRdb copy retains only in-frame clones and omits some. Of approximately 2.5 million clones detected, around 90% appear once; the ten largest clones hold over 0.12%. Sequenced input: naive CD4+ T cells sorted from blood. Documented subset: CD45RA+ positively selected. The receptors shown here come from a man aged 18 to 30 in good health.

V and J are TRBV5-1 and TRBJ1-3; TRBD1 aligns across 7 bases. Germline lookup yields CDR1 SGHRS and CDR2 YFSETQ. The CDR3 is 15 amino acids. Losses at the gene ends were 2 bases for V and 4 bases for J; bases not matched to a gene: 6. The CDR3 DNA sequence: TGCGCCAGCAGCTTTGGAGGGGGCGAGGGAAACACCATATATTTT. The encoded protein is CASSFGGGEGNTIYF.

The CDR3 DNA reads as TGTGCCAGCAGACTAGCGGGAGAAGGAGGCAATGAGCAGTTCTTC. The encoded protein is CASRLAGEGGNEQFF. The chain couples TRBV28 to TRBJ2-1; 11 bases map to TRBD2. CDR1 and CDR2 (germline): MDHEN, SYDVKM. The V gene end was trimmed by 6 bases and the J gene end by 6 bases; junction bases not matched to a gene: 7. There are 15 residues in the CDR3.

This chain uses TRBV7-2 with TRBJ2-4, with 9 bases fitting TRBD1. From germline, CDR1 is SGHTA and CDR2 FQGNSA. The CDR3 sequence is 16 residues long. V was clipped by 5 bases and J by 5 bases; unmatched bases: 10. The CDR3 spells CASSQWTGVRENIQYF. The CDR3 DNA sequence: TGTGCCAGCAGCCAATGGACAGGGGTCCGGGAAAACATTCAGTACTTC.

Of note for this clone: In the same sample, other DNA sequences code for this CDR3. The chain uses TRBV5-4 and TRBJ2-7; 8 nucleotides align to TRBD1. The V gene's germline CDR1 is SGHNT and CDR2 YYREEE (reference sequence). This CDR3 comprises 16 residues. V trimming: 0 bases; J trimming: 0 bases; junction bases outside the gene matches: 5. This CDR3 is CASSLVGQGASYEQYF. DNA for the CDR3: TGTGCCAGCAGCTTGGTCGGGCAGGGGGCCTCCTACGAGCAGTACTTC.

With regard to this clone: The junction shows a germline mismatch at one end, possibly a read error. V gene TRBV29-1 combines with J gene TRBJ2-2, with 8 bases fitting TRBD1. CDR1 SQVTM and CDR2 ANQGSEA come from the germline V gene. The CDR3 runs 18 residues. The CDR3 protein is CSVEVFLAGGRNTGELFF. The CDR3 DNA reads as TGCAGCGTGGAAGTTTTTTTGGCAGGGGGCCGGAACACCGGGGAGCTGTTTTTT.

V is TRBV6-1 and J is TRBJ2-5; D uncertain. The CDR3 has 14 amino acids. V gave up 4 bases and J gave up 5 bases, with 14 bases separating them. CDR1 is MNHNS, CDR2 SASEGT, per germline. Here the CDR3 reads CASSATVAGETQYF. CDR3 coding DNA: TGTGCCAGCAGTGCTACAGTGGCCGGGGAGACCCAGTACTTC.

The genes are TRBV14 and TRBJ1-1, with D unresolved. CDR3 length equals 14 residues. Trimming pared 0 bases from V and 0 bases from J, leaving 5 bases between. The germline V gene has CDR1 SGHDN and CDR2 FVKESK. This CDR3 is CASSQDQLNTEAFF. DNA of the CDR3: TGTGCCAGCAGCCAAGATCAGCTGAACACTGAAGCTTTCTTT.

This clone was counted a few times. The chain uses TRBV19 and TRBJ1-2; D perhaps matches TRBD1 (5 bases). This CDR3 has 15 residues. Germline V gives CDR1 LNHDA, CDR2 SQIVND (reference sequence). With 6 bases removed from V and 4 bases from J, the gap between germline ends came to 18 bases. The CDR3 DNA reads TGTGCCAGTAGGCAGACCGGGACGGTCCGCTATGGCTACACCTTC. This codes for CASRQTGTVRYGYTF.

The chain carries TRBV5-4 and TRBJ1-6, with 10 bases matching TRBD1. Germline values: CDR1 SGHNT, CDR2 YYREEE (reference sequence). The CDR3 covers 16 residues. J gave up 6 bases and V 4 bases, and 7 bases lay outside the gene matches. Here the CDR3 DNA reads TGTGCCAGCAGCCTCGGGACAGGGGCGGGTAATTCACCCCTCCACTTT. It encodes CASSLGTGAGNSPLHF. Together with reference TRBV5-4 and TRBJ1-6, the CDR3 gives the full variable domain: ETGVTQSPTHLIKTRGQQVTLRCSSQSGHNTVSWYQQALGQGPQFIFQYYREEENGRGNFPPRFSGLQFPNYSSELNVNALELDDSALYLCASSLGTGAGNSPLHFGNGTRLTVT.

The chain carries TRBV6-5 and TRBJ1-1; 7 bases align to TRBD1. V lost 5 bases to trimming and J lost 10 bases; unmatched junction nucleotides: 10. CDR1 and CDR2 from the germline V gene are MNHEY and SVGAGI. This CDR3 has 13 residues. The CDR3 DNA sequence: TGTGCCAGCAGTGACATAGGGGGCAGTAGAGCTTTCTTT. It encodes CASSDIGGSRAFF.

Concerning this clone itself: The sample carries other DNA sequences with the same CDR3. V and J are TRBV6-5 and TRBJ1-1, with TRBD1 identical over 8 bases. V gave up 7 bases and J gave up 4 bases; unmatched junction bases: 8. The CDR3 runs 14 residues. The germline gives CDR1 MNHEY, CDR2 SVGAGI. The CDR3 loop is CASIKPGQATEAFF. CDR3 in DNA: TGTGCCAGCATTAAACCGGGACAGGCCACTGAAGCTTTCTTT.

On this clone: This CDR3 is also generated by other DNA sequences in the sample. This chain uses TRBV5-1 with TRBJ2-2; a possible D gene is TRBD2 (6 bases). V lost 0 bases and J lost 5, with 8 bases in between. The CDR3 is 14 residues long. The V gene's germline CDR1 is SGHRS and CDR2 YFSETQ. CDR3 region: CASSLAGGTGELFF. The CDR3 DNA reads TGCGCCAGCAGCTTGGCCGGGGGAACCGGGGAGCTGTTTTTT.

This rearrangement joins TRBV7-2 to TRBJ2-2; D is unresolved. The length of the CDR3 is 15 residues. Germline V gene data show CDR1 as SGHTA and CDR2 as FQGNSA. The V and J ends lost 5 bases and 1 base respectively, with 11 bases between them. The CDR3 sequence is CASSHPWGNTGELFF. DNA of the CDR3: TGTGCCAGCAGCCACCCATGGGGGAACACCGGGGAGCTGTTTTTT.

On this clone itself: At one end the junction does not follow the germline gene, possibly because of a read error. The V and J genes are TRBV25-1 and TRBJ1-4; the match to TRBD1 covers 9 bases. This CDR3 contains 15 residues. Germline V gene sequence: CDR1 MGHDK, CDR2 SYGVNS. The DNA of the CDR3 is TGTGCCAGCTCATCCCGGGACAGGGCTAAAGAAAAACTGTTTTTT. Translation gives CASSSRDRAKEKLFF.

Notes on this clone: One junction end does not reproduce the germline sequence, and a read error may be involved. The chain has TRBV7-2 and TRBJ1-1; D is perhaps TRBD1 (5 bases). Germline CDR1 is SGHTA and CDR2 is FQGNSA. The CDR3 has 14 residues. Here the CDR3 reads CASSIAQGKAEAFF. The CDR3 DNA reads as TGTGCCAGCAGCATAGCCCAGGGAAAGGCTGAAGCTTTCTTT. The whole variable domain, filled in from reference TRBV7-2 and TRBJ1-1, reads GAGVSQSPSNKVTEKGKDVELRCDPISGHTALYWYRQSLGQGLEFLIYFQGNSAPDKSGLPSDRFSAERTGGSVSTLTIQRTQQEDSAVYLCASSIAQGKAEAFFGQGTRLTVV.

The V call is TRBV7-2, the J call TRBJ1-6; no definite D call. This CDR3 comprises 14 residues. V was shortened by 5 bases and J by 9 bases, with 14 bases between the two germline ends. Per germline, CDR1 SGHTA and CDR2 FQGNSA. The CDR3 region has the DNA TGTGCCAGCAGCAATGGGGATTCATCTTCACCCCTCCACTTT. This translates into CASSNGDSSSPLHF.

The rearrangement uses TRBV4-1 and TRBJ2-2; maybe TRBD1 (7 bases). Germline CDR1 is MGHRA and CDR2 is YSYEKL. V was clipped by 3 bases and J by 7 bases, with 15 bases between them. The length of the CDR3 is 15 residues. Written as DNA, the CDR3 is TGCGCCAGCAGCCAGGGGACAGTGCGGGGCGGGGAGCTGTTTTTT. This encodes CASSQGTVRGGELFF.

The CDR3 nucleotides are TGCGCCAGCAGCCTTCGACAGGGGGCTTCTAATGAAAAACTGTTTTTT. Translating it yields CASSLRQGASNEKLFF. V is TRBV4-1 and J is TRBJ1-4, with 10 bases that match TRBD1. The CDR3 length is 16 residues. After removal of 4 bases from V and 3 bases from J, the junction contained 5 bases not matched to a gene. Looked up from germline, CDR1 is MGHRA and CDR2 is YSYEKL.

The CDR3 is CASSPNGPFSGNTIYF. CDR3 in DNA: TGTGCCAGCAGCCCAAACGGGCCATTCTCTGGAAACACCATATATTTT. The rearrangement joins TRBV7-3 to TRBJ1-3; no firm D call. Germline CDR1 SGHTA, CDR2 FQGTGA. Trimming stripped 5 bases from V and 0 bases from J, with 14 bases between. The CDR3 loop spans 16 amino acids.

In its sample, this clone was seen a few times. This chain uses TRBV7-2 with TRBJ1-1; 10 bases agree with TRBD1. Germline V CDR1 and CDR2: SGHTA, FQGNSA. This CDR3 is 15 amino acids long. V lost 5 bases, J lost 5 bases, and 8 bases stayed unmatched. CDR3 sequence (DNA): TGTGCCAGCAGCATAGTGGGACAGGGGAGGACTGAAGCTTTCTTT. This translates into CASSIVGQGRTEAFF.

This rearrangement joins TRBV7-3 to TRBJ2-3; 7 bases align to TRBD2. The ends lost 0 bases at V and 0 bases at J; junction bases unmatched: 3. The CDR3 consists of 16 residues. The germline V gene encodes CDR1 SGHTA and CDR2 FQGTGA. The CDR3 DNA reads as TGTGCCAGCAGCTTAACAGCGGGACTTAGCACAGATACGCAGTATTTT. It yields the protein CASSLTAGLSTDTQYF.

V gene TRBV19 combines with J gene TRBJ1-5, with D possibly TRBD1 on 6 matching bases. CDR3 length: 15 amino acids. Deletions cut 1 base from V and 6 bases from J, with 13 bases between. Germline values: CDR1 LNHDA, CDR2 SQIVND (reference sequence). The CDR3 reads CASSIVSGEVQPQHF. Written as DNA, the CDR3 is TGTGCCAGTAGTATAGTCTCAGGGGAGGTTCAGCCCCAGCATTTT.

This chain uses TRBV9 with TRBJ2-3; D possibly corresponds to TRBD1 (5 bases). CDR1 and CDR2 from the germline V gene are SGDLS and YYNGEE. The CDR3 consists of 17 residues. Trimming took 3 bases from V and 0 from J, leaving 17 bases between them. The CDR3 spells CASSDRTRLVSTDTQYF. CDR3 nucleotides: TGTGCCAGCAGCGACAGGACGCGGTTAGTTAGCACAGATACGCAGTATTTT.

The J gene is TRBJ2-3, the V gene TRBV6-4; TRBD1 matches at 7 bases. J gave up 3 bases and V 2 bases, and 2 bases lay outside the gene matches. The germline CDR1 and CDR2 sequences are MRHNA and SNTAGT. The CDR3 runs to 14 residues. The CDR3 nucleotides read TGTGCCAGCAGTGACAGGGGGCGAACAGATACGCAGTATTTT. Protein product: CASSDRGRTDTQYF.

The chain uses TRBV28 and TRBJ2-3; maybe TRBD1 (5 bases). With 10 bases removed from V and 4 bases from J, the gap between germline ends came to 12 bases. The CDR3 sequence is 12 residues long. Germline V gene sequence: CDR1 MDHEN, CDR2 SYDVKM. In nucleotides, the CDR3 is TGTGCCACCGCAGGGAATGCAGATACGCAGTATTTT. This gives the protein CATAGNADTQYF.